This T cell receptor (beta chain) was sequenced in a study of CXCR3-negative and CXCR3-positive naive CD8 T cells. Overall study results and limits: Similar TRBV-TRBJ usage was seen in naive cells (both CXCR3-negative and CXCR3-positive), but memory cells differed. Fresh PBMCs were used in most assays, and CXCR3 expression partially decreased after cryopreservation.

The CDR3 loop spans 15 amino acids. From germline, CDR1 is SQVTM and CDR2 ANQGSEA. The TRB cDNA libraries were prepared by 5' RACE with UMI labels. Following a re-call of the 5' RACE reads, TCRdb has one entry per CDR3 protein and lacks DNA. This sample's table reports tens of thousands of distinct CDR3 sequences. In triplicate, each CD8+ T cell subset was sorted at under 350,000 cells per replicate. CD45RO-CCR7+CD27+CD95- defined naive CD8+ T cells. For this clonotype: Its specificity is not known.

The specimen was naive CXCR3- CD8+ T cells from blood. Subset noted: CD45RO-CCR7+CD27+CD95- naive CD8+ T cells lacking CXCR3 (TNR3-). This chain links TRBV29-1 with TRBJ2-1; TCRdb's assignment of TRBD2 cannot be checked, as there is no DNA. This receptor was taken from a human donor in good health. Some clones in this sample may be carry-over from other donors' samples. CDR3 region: CSVEGVGYSYNEQFF.